The T cell receptor (beta chain) described here comes from a study of lymphopenia after photon versus proton radiotherapy. Study-wide findings and caveats: After the lymphocyte nadir, photon-treated repertoires showed oligoclonal expansion, especially of CD8+ Temra cells.

Germline values: CDR1 SQVTM, CDR2 ANQGSEA. The V and J ends lost 7 bases and 9 bases, in that order; junction bases with no gene match: 6. This CDR3 spans 10 amino acids. Assay used: immunoSEQ multiplex PCR; TCRdb lists only in-frame clones, some missing. The profile shows about 14,000 clones, 82% of them singletons. As regards this clone: Its antigen is currently unknown.

The sequence derives from a man aged 45-65 years with gastric cancer. This sample comprised peripheral blood, obtained from a patient treated with photon-based radiotherapy. This chain connects TRBV29-1 to TRBJ2-7, with TRBD1 identical over 7 bases. The CDR3 DNA follows: TGCAGCGCCTCGGCAGGGGGGCAGTACGTC. It is translated as CSASAGGQYV.